What follows describes a single T cell receptor (beta chain). As yet, its antigen is unknown. This sample was taken from a study of cytomegalovirus exposure and HLA in healthy donors. V dropped 0 bases and J dropped 5 bases, with 8 bases sitting between them. This CDR3 has 14 residues. The germline V gene has CDR1 SGHRS and CDR2 YFSETQ. With 60 Vbeta and 13 Jbeta primers, the PCR was carried out. Clones were read by immunoSEQ multiplex PCR, and TCRdb kept only the in-frame ones, dropping some. The table has about 110,000 clones, over 80% seen once. Study conclusions and caveats: Presence/absence analyses supposed approximately even sequencing depth among donors. Analysis was performed later, and it showed HLA-associated TCR beta chains to be more clonally expanded than equally common others. In a later analysis, TCR beta V- and J-gene trimming was associated with a missense DCLRE1C variant.

The clonotype originates from a man younger than 35 in good health and CMV-seronegative. Sequencing was performed on PBMCs. The V gene is TRBV5-1, the J gene TRBJ2-2, with unresolved D. The CDR3 protein is CASSLAGSTGELFF. DNA of the CDR3: TGCGCCAGCAGCTTGGCCGGGTCGACCGGGGAGCTGTTTTTT.